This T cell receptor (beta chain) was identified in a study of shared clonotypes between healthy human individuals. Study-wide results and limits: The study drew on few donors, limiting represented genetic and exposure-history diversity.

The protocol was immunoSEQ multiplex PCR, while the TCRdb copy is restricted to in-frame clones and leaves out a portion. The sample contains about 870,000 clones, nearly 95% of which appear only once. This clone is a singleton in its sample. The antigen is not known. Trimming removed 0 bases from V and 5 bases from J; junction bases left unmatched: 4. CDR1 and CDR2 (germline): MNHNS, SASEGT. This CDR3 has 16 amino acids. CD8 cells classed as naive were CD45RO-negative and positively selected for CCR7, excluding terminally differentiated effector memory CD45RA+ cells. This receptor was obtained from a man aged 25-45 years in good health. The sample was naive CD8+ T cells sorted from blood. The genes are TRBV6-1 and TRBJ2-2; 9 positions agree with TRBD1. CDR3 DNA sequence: TGTGCCAGCAGTGAAGCCCGGACAGGGGATACCGGGGAGCTGTTTTTT. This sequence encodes CASSEARTGDTGELFF.